This paragraph reports one T cell receptor beta chain. Antigen: not known. Germline values: CDR1 MGHRA, CDR2 YSYEKL. CDR3 length: 13 amino acids. Trimming left V 8 bases short and J 0 bases short, with 8 bases between. An oligo carrying a UMI was ligated to the cDNA 3' end. First-round PCR used three to five cycles and beta primers RC1.1 and RC1.2 covering TRBC1 and TRBC2. TCRdb analysed the UMI-ligation and nested PCR reads with MiXCR anew, one entry per CDR3 protein. The sample holds some 41,000 distinct CDR3 sequences, about a sixth seen once. The data are from a study of quantifying T cell responses using KT2 cells. About the research overall: Reverse transcription used primers in the TCR alpha and beta constant regions. The study, taken as a whole, reports: Input KT2 cell number predicted KT2 alpha and beta sequence counts linearly over several orders of magnitude.

The sample was PBMCs spiked with cells of the T cell clone KT2. The sequence was obtained from a human donor. The chain combines TRBV4-1 with TRBJ2-1, with D unresolved. In DNA, the CDR3 is TGCGCCAGCTCGGCAGGCTCCTACAATGAGCAGTTCTTC. Its translation: CASSAGSYNEQFF.